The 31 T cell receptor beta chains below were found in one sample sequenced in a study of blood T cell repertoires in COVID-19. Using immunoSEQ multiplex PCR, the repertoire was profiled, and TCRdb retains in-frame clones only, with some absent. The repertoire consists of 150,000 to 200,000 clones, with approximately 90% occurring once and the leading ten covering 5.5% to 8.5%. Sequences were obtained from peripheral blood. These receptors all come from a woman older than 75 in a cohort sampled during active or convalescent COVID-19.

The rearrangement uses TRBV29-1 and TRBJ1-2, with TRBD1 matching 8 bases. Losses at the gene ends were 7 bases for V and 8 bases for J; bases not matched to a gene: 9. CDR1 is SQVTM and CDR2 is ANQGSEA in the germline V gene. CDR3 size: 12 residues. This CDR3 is CSGGGQGEGYTF. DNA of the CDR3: TGCAGCGGGGGCGGACAGGGAGAGGGCTACACCTTC.

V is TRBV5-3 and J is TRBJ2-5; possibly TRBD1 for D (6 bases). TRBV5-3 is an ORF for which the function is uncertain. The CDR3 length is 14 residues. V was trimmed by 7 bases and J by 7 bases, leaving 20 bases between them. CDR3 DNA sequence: TGTGCCAGACCCAACAGGGTAGGGAAGAGGACCCAGTACTTC. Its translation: CARPNRVGKRTQYF.

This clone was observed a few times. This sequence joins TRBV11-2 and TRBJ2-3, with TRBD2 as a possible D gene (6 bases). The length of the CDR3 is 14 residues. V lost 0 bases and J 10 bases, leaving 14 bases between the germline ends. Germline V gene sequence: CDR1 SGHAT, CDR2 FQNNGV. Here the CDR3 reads CASSLEPAGRSQYF. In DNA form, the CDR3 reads TGTGCCAGCAGCTTAGAACCCGCGGGGCGATCGCAGTATTTT.

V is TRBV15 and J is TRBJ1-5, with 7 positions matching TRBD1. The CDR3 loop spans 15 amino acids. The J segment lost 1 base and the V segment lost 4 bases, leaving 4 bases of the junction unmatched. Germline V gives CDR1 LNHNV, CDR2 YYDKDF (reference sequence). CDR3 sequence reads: CATSKRQGSNQPQHF. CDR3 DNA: TGTGCCACCAGCAAAAGACAGGGCAGCAATCAGCCCCAGCATTTT.

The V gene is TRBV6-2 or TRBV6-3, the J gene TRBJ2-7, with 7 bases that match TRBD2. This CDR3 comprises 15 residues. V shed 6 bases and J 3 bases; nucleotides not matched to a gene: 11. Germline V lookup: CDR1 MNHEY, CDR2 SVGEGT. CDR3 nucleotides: TGTGCCAGCAGCCCTAGCGGCCCCGGGGTCTACGAGCAGTACGTC. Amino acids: CASSPSGPGVYEQYV.

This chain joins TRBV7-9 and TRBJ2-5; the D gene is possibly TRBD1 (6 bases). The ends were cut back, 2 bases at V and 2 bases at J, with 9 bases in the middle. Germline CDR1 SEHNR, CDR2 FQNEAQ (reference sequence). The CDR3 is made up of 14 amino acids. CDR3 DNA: TGTGCCAGCAGCTTATGGCAGGGGCAAGAGACCCAGTACTTC. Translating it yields CASSLWQGQETQYF.

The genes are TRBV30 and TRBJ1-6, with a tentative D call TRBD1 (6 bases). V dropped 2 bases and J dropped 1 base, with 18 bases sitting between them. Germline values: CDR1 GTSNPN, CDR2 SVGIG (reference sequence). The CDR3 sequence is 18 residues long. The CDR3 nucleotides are TGTGCCTGGAGTCCTAGGGGGGGGCTTTTTTCCTATAATTCACCCCTCCACTTT. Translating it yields CAWSPRGGLFSYNSPLHF.

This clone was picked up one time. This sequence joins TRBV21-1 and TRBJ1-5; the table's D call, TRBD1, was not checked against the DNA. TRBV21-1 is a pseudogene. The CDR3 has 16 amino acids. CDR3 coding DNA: TGTGCCAGCAGCCCGCCGGTGTGGGGCTCCAATCAGCCCCAGCATTTT. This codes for CASSPPVWGSNQPQHF.

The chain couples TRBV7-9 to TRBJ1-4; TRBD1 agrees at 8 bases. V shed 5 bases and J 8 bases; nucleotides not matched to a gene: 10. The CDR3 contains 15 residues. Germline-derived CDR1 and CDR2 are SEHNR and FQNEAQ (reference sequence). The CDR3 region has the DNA TGTGCCAGCAGCCCCAGGTCAGGGGGCGGAGAAAAACTGTTTTTT. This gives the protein CASSPRSGGGEKLFF.

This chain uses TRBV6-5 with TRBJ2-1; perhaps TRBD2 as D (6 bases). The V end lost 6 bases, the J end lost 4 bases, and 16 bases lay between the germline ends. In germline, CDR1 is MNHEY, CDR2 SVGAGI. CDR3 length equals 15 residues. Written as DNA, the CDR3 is TGTGCCAGCAGCCTCACCCTCCGGGGGTACAATGAGCAGTTCTTC. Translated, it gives CASSLTLRGYNEQFF.

The CDR3 sequence: CASIAGGLVGELFF. The CDR3 DNA follows: TGTGCCAGCATAGCGGGAGGGCTGGTCGGGGAGCTGTTTTTT. This chain joins TRBV6-5 and TRBJ2-2; 11 bases match TRBD2. The CDR3 contains 14 residues. Germline-derived CDR1 and CDR2 are MNHEY and SVGAGI. V trimming: 7 bases; J trimming: 7 bases; junction bases outside the gene matches: 5.

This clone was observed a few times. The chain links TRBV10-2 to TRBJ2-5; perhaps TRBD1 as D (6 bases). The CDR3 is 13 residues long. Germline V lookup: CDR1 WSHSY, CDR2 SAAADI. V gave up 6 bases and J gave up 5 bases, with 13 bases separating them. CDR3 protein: CASRRTRGETQYF. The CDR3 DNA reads TGCGCCAGCAGGCGGACAAGGGGGGAGACCCAGTACTTC.

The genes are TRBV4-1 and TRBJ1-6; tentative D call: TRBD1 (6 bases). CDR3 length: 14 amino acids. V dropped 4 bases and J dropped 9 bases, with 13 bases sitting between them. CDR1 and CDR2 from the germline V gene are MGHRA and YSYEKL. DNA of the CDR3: TGCGCCAGCAGCCTGCCAGGGGTGGGTTCACCCCTCCACTTT. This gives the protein CASSLPGVGSPLHF.

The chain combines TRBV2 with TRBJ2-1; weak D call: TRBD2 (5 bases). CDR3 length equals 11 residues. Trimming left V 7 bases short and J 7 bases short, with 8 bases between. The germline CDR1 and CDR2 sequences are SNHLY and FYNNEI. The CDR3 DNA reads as TGTGCCAGCAAACTAGGAAATGAGCAGTTCTTC. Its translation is CASKLGNEQFF.

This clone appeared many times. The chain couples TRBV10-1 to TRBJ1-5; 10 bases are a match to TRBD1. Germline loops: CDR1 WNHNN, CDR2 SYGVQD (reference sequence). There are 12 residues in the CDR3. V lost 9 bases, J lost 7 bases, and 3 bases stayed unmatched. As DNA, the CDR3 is TGCGCCAGTGGGACAGGGGACCAGCCCCAGCATTTT. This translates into CASGTGDQPQHF.

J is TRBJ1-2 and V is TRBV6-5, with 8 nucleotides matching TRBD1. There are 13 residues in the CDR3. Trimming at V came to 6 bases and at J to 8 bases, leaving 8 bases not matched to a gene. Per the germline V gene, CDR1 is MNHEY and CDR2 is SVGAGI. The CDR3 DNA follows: TGTGCCAGCAGCCGCGGACAGGGTGGGGGCTACACCTTC. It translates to CASSRGQGGGYTF.

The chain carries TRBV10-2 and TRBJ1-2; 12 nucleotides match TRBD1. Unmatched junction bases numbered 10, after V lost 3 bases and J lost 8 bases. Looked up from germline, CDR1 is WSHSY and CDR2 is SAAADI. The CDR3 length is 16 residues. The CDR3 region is CASSDRDRGPRWGYTF. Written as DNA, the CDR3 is TGCGCCAGCAGTGACCGGGACAGGGGGCCCCGGTGGGGCTACACCTTC.

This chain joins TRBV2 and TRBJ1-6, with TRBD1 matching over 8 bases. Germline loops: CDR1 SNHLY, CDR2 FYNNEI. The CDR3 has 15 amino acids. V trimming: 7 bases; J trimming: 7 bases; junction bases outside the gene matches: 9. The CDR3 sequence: CASNPTGVNNSPLHF. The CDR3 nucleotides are TGTGCCAGCAATCCGACAGGGGTTAACAATTCACCCCTCCACTTT.

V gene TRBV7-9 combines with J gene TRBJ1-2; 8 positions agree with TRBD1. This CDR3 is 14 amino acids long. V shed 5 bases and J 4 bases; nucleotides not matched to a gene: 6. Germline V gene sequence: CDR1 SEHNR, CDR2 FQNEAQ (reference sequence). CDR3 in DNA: TGTGCCAGCAGCGTCGGACAGGGATTCTATGGCTACACCTTC. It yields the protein CASSVGQGFYGYTF.

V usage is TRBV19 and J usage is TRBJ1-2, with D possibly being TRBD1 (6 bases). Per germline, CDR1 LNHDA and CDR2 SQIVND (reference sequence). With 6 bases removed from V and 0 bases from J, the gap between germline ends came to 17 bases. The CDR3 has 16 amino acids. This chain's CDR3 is CASRPLTGSSNYGYTF. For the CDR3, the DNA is TGTGCCAGTAGGCCCCTCACAGGGTCGTCTAACTATGGCTACACCTTC.

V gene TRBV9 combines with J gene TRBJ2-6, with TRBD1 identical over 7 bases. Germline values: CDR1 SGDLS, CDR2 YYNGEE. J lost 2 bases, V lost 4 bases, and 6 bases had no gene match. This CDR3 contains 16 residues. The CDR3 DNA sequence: TGTGCCAGCAGCTCGAACAGGGGAACTGGGGCCAACGTCCTGACTTTC. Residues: CASSSNRGTGANVLTF.

The DNA of the CDR3 is TGTGCCAGCAGCTTAGTGGGGACAGGGAGCTCCTACGAGCAGTACTTC. This translates into CASSLVGTGSSYEQYF. The chain couples TRBV7-2 to TRBJ2-7, with 9 bases that match TRBD1. J gave up 0 bases and V 1 base, and 4 bases lay outside the gene matches. The CDR3 totals 16 residues. The V gene's germline CDR1 is SGHTA and CDR2 FQGNSA.

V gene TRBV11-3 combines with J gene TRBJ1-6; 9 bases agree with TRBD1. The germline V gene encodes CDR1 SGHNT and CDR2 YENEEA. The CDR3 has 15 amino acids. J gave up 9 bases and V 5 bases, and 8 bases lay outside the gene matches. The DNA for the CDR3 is TGTGCCAGCAGCGCCTCGGACAGGGGAACTTCACCCCTCCACTTT. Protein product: CASSASDRGTSPLHF.

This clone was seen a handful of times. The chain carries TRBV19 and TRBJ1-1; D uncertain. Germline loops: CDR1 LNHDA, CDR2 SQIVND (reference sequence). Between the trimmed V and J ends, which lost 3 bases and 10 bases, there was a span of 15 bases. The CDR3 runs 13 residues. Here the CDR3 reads CASSISGREGAFF. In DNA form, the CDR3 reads TGTGCCAGTAGTATTTCGGGCAGAGAGGGAGCTTTCTTT.

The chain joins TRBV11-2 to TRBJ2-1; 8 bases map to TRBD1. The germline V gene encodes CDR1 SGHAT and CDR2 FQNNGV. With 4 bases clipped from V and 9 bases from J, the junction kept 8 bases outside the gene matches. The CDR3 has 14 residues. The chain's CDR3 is CASSSLQGTGEQFF. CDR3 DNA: TGTGCCAGCAGCTCTTTACAAGGGACAGGTGAGCAGTTCTTC.

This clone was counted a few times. CDR3 in amino acids: CAWTPGGGAGQPQHF. The CDR3 DNA is TGTGCCTGGACCCCTGGGGGGGGCGCCGGGCAGCCCCAGCATTTT. The chain joins TRBV30 to TRBJ1-5; D may be TRBD1 (6 bases). The CDR3 has 15 residues. Germline-derived CDR1 and CDR2 are GTSNPN and SVGIG (reference sequence). Trimming shortened V by 4 bases and J by 7 bases, and 20 bases separated the two germline ends.

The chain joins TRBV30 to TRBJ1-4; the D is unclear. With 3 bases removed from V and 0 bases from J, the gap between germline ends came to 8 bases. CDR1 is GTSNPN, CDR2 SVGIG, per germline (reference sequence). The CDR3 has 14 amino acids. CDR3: CAWSLVSTNEKLFF. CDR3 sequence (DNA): TGTGCCTGGAGCCTAGTCTCAACTAATGAAAAACTGTTTTTT.

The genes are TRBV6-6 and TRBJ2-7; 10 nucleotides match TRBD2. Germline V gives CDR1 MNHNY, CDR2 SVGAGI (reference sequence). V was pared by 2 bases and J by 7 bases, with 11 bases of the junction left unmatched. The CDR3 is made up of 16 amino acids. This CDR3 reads CASSYPASGGLWEQYF. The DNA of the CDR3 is TGTGCCAGCAGTTACCCGGCTAGCGGGGGACTTTGGGAGCAGTACTTC.

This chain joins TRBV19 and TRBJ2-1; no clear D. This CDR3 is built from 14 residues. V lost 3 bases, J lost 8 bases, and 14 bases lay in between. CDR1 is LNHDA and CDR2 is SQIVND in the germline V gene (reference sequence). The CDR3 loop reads CASSILATEDEQFF. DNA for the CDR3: TGTGCCAGTAGTATTCTGGCAACTGAGGATGAGCAGTTCTTC.

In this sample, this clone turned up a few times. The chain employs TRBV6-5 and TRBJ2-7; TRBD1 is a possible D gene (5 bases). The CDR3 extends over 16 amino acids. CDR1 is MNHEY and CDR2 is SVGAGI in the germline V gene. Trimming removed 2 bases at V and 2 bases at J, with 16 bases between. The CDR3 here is CASSYGRRQGPYEQYF. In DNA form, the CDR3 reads TGTGCCAGCAGTTACGGCCGCCGGCAGGGTCCCTACGAGCAGTACTTC.

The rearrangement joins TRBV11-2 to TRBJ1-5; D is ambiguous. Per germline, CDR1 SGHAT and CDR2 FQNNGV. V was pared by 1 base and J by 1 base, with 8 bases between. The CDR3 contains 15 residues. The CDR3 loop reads CASSLALESNQPQHF. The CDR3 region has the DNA TGTGCCAGCAGCTTAGCCCTGGAGAGCAATCAGCCCCAGCATTTT.